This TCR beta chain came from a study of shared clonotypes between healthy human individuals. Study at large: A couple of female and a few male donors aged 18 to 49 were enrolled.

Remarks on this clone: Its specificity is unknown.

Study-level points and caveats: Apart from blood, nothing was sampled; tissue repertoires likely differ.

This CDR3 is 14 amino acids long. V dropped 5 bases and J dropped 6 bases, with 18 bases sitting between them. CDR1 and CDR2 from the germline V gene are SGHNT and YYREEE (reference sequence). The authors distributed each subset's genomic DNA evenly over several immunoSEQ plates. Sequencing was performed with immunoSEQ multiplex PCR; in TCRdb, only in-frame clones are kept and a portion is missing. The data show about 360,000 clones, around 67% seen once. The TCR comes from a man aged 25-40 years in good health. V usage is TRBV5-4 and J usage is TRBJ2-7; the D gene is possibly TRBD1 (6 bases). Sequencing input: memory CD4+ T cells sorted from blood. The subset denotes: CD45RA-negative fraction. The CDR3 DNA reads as TGTGCCAGCAGAGAGCAGGGGTCTCCCTCCGAGCAGTACTTC. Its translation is CASREQGSPSEQYF.